These 25 T cell receptor beta chains were all obtained from the same sample, sequenced in a study of T cell repertoires in cytomegalovirus infection (dated by TCRdb to the late 2010s). These reads were obtained on an Illumina HiSeq 1500. TCRdb itself trimmed the public reads at Q25 with fastp, ran MiXCR and retained productive beta chains. CDR3 protein duplicates are merged, each entry listing the most common genes and DNA. The sample contains a few hundred thousand distinct CDR3 sequences, under 25% of them found a single time. The ten largest clonotypes hold around a sixth of the sample. Sequencing was performed on CD8+ T cells from PBMCs. Receptors originate from a human donor in good health (CMV status not recorded). Some clones in this sample may be carry-over from other donors' samples.

Points on this clonotype: At one of its ends the junction is not consistent with the germline gene, which may arise from a read error. The rearrangement links TRBV5-1 to TRBJ2-1, with 15 positions matching TRBD2. The germline gives CDR1 SGHRS, CDR2 YFSETQ. CDR3 length equals 19 residues. The CDR3 DNA reads as TGTGCCAGCAGCGCCGGACTAGCGGGGGGGTTAAGCTCCTACAATGAGCAGTTCTTC. Protein sequence: CASSAGLAGGLSSYNEQFF.

V gene TRBV12-3 or TRBV12-4 combines with J gene TRBJ2-1, with 10 bases lining up with TRBD1. The CDR3 runs 16 residues. Unmatched junction bases numbered 8, after V lost 6 bases and J lost 3 bases. CDR3 loop: CASSPTGGAHYNEQFF. In DNA, the CDR3 is TGTGCCAGCAGCCCGACAGGGGGCGCGCACTACAATGAGCAGTTCTTC.

The chain combines TRBV13 with TRBJ2-1; 10 bases align to TRBD2. Per the germline V gene, CDR1 is PRHDT and CDR2 is FYEKMQ (reference sequence). V was pared by 4 bases and J by 6 bases, with 9 bases of the junction left unmatched. This CDR3 comprises 16 residues. Here the CDR3 reads CASSSDQRGGANEQFF. Written as DNA, the CDR3 is TGTGCCAGCAGCTCCGACCAGCGGGGGGGAGCCAATGAGCAGTTCTTC.

This sequence joins TRBV29-1 and TRBJ2-2; D perhaps matches TRBD2 (6 bases). Trimming removed 4 bases from V and 5 bases from J, with 14 bases in between. The CDR3 is made up of 14 amino acids. Germline V CDR1 and CDR2: SQVTM, ANQGSEA. This CDR3 reads CSVGTEGVTGELFF. In DNA form, the CDR3 reads TGCAGCGTTGGCACGGAGGGCGTTACCGGGGAGCTGTTTTTT.

This clonotype showed up many times. The V call is TRBV7-9, the J call TRBJ2-7, with D perhaps given as TRBD1 or TRBD2 (5 bases each). The CDR3 is 14 amino acids. Germline assignment: CDR1 SEHNR and CDR2 FQNEAQ (reference sequence). The ends were cut back, 0 bases at V and 4 bases at J, with 10 bases in the middle. Here the CDR3 DNA reads TGTGCCAGCAGCTTAGCCGGGACGGCTTACGAGCAGTACTTC. Its translation is CASSLAGTAYEQYF.

This clonotype was detected a few times. CDR3 protein: CASSPSGTSGETQYF. The CDR3 DNA reads TGTGCCAGCAGCCCGTCCGGGACTAGCGGGGAGACCCAGTACTTC. The chain recombines TRBV7-2 with TRBJ2-5; 12 bases map to TRBD2. CDR3 length: 15 residues. V was clipped by 5 bases and J by 5 bases; unmatched bases: 6. Germline V CDR1 and CDR2: SGHTA, FQGNSA. Using reference TRBV7-2 and TRBJ2-5 for the parts outside the CDR3, the full variable domain is GAGVSQSPSNKVTEKGKDVELRCDPISGHTALYWYRQSLGQGLEFLIYFQGNSAPDKSGLPSDRFSAERTGGSVSTLTIQRTQQEDSAVYLCASSPSGTSGETQYFGPGTRLLVL.

This clonotype was picked up many times. The V gene is TRBV7-2, the J gene TRBJ1-6; 7 bases are shared with TRBD1. Looked up from germline, CDR1 is SGHTA and CDR2 is FQGNSA. Trimming took 5 bases from V and 1 from J; bases not matched to a gene: 5. The CDR3 has 16 amino acids. In nucleotides, the CDR3 is TGTGCCAGCAGCAACAGGGGACTATCCTATAATTCACCCCTCCACTTT. Its translation: CASSNRGLSYNSPLHF. Looking up the rest from reference TRBV7-2 and TRBJ1-6 gives the full variable domain: GAGVSQSPSNKVTEKGKDVELRCDPISGHTALYWYRQSLGQGLEFLIYFQGNSAPDKSGLPSDRFSAERTGGSVSTLTIQRTQQEDSAVYLCASSNRGLSYNSPLHFGNGTRLTVT.

The CDR3: CSVVRWAGMNTEAFF. CDR3 bases: TGCAGCGTTGTGAGGTGGGCAGGCATGAACACTGAAGCTTTCTTT. The rearrangement links TRBV29-1 to TRBJ1-1; D uncertain. Germline-derived CDR1 and CDR2 are SQVTM and ANQGSEA. This CDR3 spans 15 amino acids. Deletions cut 4 bases from V and 0 bases from J, with 15 bases between. Full variable domain (rest looked up from reference TRBV29-1 and TRBJ1-1): SAVISQKPSRDICQRGTSLTIQCQVDSQVTMMFWYRQQPGQSLTLIATANQGSEATYESGFVIDKFPISRPNLTFSTLTVSNMSPEDSSIYLCSVVRWAGMNTEAFFGQGTRLTVV.

This clonotype was seen many times. CDR3 in amino acids: CASRETGWESEKLFF. The CDR3 DNA reads as TGTGCCAGCAGGGAGACAGGGTGGGAGAGCGAAAAACTGTTTTTT. V usage is TRBV12-3 or TRBV12-4 and J usage is TRBJ1-4, with 7 positions matching TRBD1. The CDR3 has 15 amino acids. The ends lost 6 bases at V and 8 bases at J; junction bases unmatched: 12.

V usage is TRBV13 and J usage is TRBJ2-3; maybe TRBD2 (5 bases). The germline V gene encodes CDR1 PRHDT and CDR2 FYEKMQ (reference sequence). The CDR3 totals 15 residues. Trimming shortened V by 5 bases and J by 2 bases, and 14 bases separated the two germline ends. The CDR3 nucleotides are TGTGCCAGCAGCCCCAGCGGTCTTAACACAGATACGCAGTATTTT. It specifies CASSPSGLNTDTQYF.

This chain connects TRBV9 to TRBJ2-3, with no clear D. Germline V CDR1 and CDR2: SGDLS, YYNGEE. Trimming removed 4 bases at V and 7 bases at J, with 16 bases between. CDR3 length: 14 amino acids. The CDR3: CASSPFPDGNTQYF. The CDR3, as DNA: TGTGCCAGCAGCCCATTCCCGGACGGCAATACGCAGTATTTT.

This clonotype occurred many times. This chain connects TRBV5-6 to TRBJ1-3; the D is unclear. V lost 2 bases and J lost 2, with 8 bases in between. The CDR3 runs to 14 residues. Germline V CDR1 and CDR2: SGHDT, YYEEEE. This CDR3 reads CASSFGIPGNTIYF. In nucleotides, the CDR3 is TGTGCCAGCAGCTTCGGGATCCCTGGAAACACCATATATTTT. The full variable domain, with the rest looked up from reference TRBV5-6 and TRBJ1-3, is DAGVTQSPTHLIKTRGQQVTLRCSPKSGHDTVSWYQQALGQGPQFIFQYYEEEERQRGNFPDRFSGHQFPNYSSELNVNALLLGDSALYLCASSFGIPGNTIYFGEGSWLTVV.

The chain has TRBV12-3 or TRBV12-4 and TRBJ2-3; the D is unclear. This CDR3 has 15 residues. V lost 3 bases and J lost 2, with 12 bases in between. The DNA for the CDR3 is TGTGCCAGCAGTTTCAGGACCACACACACAGATACGCAGTATTTT. Translating gives CASSFRTTHTDTQYF.

In its sample, this clonotype was seen a few times. The chain carries TRBV6-5 and TRBJ1-4; TRBD1 matches 8 bases. V gave up 0 bases and J gave up 8 bases; unmatched junction bases: 5. CDR3 length: 15 residues. Germline loops: CDR1 MNHEY, CDR2 SVGAGI. CDR3 nucleotides: TGTGCCAGCAGTTACTCCGGACAGGGAGGAGAAAAACTGTTTTTT. The encoded protein is CASSYSGQGGEKLFF.

The V and J genes are TRBV2 and TRBJ1-1; D uncertain. V was pared by 2 bases and J by 7 bases, with 5 bases between. Germline CDR1 and CDR2: SNHLY and FYNNEI. The CDR3 runs 11 residues. This chain's CDR3 is CASSELVEAFF. CDR3 nucleotides: TGTGCCAGCAGTGAATTGGTTGAAGCTTTCTTT.

The chain recombines TRBV29-1 with TRBJ2-7, with TRBD1 identical over 10 bases. This CDR3 is built from 17 residues. The V segment lost 6 bases and the J segment 3 bases; nucleotides outside the gene matches: 17. CDR1 and CDR2 (germline): SQVTM, ANQGSEA. The DNA for the CDR3 is TGCAGCGTCGCCGGGACAGGGGATTTTGGGTACTACTACGAGCAGTACTTC. Its protein product is CSVAGTGDFGYYYEQYF.

The chain uses TRBV20-1 and TRBJ2-1; TRBD1 matches at 11 bases. CDR3 size: 14 residues. Trimming took 3 bases from V and 9 from J; bases not matched to a gene: 7. Germline loops: CDR1 DFQATT, CDR2 SNEGSKA (reference sequence). The DNA for the CDR3 is TGCAGTGCTAGTCCCGGGACAGGGGGGCTTGAGCAGTTCTTC. It encodes CSASPGTGGLEQFF.

This clonotype turned up a few times. This chain connects TRBV7-9 to TRBJ1-1, with a weak D call TRBD1 (5 bases). Trimming removed 0 bases at V and 0 bases at J, with 8 bases between. The CDR3 consists of 15 residues. Germline V CDR1 and CDR2: SEHNR, FQNEAQ (reference sequence). CDR3: CASSLAGAMNTEAFF. CDR3 DNA sequence: TGTGCCAGCAGCTTAGCTGGGGCCATGAACACTGAAGCTTTCTTT. The whole variable domain, remainder taken from reference TRBV7-9 and TRBJ1-1, is DTGVSQNPRHKITKRGQNVTFRCDPISEHNRLYWYRQTLGQGPEFLTYFQNEAQLEKSRLLSDRFSAERPKGSFSTLEIQRTEQGDSAMYLCASSLAGAMNTEAFFGQGTRLTVV.

This clonotype has a count of ten or more. The V gene is TRBV4-1, the J gene TRBJ2-7; D possibly matches TRBD1 or TRBD2 (5 bases each). This CDR3 is 16 amino acids long. V lost 5 bases to trimming and J lost 0 bases, with 17 bases between them. Germline-derived CDR1 and CDR2 are MGHRA and YSYEKL. The CDR3 reads CASSYSAGTASYEQYF. For the CDR3, the DNA is TGCGCCAGCAGCTACTCAGCCGGGACGGCCTCCTACGAGCAGTACTTC.

The chain has TRBV12-3 or TRBV12-4 and TRBJ1-1; D gene ambiguous. The CDR3 spans 19 residues. Trimming pared 1 base from V and 3 bases from J, leaving 24 bases between. The CDR3 loop reads CASSLVVFRPLEPDTEAFF. For the CDR3, the DNA is TGTGCCAGCAGTTTAGTCGTCTTCAGACCGCTGGAGCCGGACACTGAAGCTTTCTTT.

The V and J genes are TRBV29-1 and TRBJ1-2, with D perhaps TRBD1 (5 bases). Germline V gives CDR1 SQVTM, CDR2 ANQGSEA. V lost 3 bases, J lost 4 bases, and 12 bases lay in between. The length of the CDR3 is 13 residues. CDR3 nucleotides: TGCAGCGTTGATGGCAGGGAAGTCTATGGCTACACCTTC. Translated, it gives CSVDGREVYGYTF.

As concerns this clonotype: With a much larger clone just one base away, this may be a read error. The V gene is TRBV7-2, the J gene TRBJ2-3; 10 bases are a match to TRBD2. Trimming cost V 2 bases and J 3 bases; bases outside gene matches: 2. The germline V gene has CDR1 SGHTA and CDR2 FQGNSA. The CDR3 extends over 15 amino acids. Written as DNA, the CDR3 is TGTGCCAGCAGCTTATGTAGCGGGGGGACAGATACGCAGTATTTT. Translating gives CASSLCSGGTDTQYF.

In this sample, this clonotype turned up a few times. The J gene is TRBJ2-1, the V gene TRBV7-9; 8 bases line up with TRBD2. Germline V gene lookup returns CDR1 SEHNR and CDR2 FQNEAQ (reference sequence). The CDR3 has 15 residues. With V trimmed by 5 bases and J by 7 bases, 10 bases remained unmatched. CDR3 nucleotides: TGTGCCAGCAGCCCTCCGCCGGGGGGGGGGAATGAGCAGTTCTTC. As protein: CASSPPPGGGNEQFF.

This clonotype has just a few counts. The chain links TRBV4-1 to TRBJ1-1; D gene uncertain. The V and J ends lost 4 bases and 3 bases respectively, with 9 bases between them. Germline V gives CDR1 MGHRA, CDR2 YSYEKL. The CDR3 is 13 amino acids. The CDR3 reads CASSPPSDTEAFF. CDR3 bases: TGCGCCAGCAGCCCTCCTTCGGACACTGAAGCTTTCTTT.

This clonotype was counted at least ten times. The V and J genes are TRBV27 and TRBJ2-7, with 10 positions matching TRBD2. The CDR3 loop spans 17 amino acids. Germline assignment: CDR1 MNHEY and CDR2 SMNVEV (reference sequence). Trimming took 4 bases from V and 4 from J; bases not matched to a gene: 13. The CDR3 DNA sequence: TGTGCCAGCAGTTCCCCCCTTCAAGCGGGGGGGTTGTACGAGCAGTACTTC. Its translation is CASSSPLQAGGLYEQYF.